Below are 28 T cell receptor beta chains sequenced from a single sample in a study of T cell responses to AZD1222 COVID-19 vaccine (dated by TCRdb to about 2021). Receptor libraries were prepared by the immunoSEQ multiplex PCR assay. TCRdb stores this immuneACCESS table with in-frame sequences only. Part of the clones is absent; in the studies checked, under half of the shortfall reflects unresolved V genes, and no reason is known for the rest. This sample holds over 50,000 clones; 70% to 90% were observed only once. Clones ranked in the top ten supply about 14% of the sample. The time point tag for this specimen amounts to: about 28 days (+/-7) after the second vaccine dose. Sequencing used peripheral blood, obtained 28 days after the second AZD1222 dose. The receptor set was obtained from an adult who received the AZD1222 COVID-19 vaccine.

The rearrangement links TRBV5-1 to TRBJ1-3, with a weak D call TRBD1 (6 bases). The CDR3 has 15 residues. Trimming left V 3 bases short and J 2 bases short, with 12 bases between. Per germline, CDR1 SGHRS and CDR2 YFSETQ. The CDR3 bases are TGCGCCAGCAGCTCGGGACACGACCCTGGAAACACCATATATTTT. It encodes CASSSGHDPGNTIYF.

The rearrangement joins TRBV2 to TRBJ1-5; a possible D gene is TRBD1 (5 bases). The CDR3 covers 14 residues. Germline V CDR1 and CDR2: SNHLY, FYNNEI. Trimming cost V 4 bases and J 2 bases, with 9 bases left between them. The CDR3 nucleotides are TGTGCCAGCAGTGTTTCGGGGCGCAATCAGCCCCAGCATTTT. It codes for CASSVSGRNQPQHF. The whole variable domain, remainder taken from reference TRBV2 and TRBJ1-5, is EPEVTQTPSHQVTQMGQEVILRCVPISNHLYFYWYRQILGQKVEFLVSFYNNEISEKSEIFDDQFSVERPDGSNFTLKIRSTKLEDSAMYFCASSVSGRNQPQHFGDGTRLSIL.

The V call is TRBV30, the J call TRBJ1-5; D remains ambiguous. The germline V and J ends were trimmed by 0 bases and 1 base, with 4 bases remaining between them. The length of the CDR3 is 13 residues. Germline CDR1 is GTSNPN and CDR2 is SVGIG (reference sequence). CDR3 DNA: TGTGCCTGGAGTGTAAACAGCAATCAGCCCCAGCATTTT. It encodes CAWSVNSNQPQHF. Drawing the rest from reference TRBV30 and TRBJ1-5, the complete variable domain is SQTIHQWPATLVQPVGSPLSLECTVEGTSNPNLYWYRQAAGRGLQLLFYSVGIGQISSEVPQNLSASRPQDRQFILSSKKLLLSDSGFYLCAWSVNSNQPQHFGDGTRLSIL.

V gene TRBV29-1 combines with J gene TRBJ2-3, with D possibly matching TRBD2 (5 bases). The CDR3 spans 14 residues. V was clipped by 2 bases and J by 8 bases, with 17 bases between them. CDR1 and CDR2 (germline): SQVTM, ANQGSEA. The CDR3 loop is CSVEPVAAGGTQYF. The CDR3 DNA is TGCAGCGTTGAACCAGTAGCAGCTGGAGGTACGCAGTATTTT.

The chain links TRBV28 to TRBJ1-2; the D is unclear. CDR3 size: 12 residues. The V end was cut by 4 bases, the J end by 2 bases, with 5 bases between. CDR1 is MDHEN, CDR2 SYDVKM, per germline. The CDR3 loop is CASSSLNYGYTF. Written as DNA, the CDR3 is TGTGCCAGCAGTTCCCTAAACTATGGCTACACCTTC.

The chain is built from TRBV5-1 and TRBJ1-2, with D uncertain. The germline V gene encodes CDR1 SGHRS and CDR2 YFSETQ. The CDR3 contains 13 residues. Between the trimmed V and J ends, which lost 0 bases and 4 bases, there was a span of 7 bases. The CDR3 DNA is TGCGCCAGCAGCTTGGACAGCGCCTATGGCTACACCTTC. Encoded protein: CASSLDSAYGYTF.

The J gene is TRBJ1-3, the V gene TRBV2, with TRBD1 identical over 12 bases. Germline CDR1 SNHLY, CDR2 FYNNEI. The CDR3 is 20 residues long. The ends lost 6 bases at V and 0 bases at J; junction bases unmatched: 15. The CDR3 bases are TGTGCCAGCAGATTCACCGGGACAGGGGGCCCCATTCGCTCTGGAAACACCATATATTTT. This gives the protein CASRFTGTGGPIRSGNTIYF.

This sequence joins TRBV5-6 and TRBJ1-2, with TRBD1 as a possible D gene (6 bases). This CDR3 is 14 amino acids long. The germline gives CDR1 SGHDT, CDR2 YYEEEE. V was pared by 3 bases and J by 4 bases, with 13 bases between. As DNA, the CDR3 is TGTGCCAGCAGCTCACAGGGCATTCCCTATGGCTACACCTTC. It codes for CASSSQGIPYGYTF. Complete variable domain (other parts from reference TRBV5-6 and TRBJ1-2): DAGVTQSPTHLIKTRGQQVTLRCSPKSGHDTVSWYQQALGQGPQFIFQYYEEEERQRGNFPDRFSGHQFPNYSSELNVNALLLGDSALYLCASSSQGIPYGYTFGSGTRLTVV.

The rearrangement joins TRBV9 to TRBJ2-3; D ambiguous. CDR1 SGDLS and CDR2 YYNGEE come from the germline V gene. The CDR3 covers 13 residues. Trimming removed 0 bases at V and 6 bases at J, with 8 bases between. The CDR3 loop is CASSVGIGDTQYF. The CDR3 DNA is TGTGCCAGCAGCGTAGGCATAGGGGATACGCAGTATTTT.

In DNA, the CDR3 is TGTGCCAGCAGTTTCTACACGAACACCGGGGAGCTGTTTTTT. It codes for CASSFYTNTGELFF. V is TRBV27 and J is TRBJ2-2; the D is unclear. CDR1 is MNHEY, CDR2 SMNVEV, per germline (reference sequence). V lost 3 bases and J lost 0, with 5 bases in between. The CDR3 spans 14 residues.

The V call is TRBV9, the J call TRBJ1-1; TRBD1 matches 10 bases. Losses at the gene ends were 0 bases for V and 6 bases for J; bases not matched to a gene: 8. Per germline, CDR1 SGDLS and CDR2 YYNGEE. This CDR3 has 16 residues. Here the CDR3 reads CASSVERQGAKAEAFF. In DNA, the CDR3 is TGTGCCAGCAGCGTAGAGAGACAGGGGGCTAAGGCTGAAGCTTTCTTT. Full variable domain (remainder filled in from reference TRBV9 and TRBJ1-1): DSGVTQTPKHLITATGQRVTLRCSPRSGDLSVYWYQQSLDQGLQFLIQYYNGEERAKGNILERFSAQQFPDLHSELNLSSLELGDSALYFCASSVERQGAKAEAFFGQGTRLTVV.

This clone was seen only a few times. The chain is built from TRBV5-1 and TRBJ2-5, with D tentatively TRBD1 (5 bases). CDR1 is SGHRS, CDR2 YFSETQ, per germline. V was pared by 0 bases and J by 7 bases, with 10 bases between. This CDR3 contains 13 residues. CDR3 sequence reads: CASSLVGVGTQYF. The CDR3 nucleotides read TGCGCCAGCAGCTTGGTAGGGGTTGGGACCCAGTACTTC.

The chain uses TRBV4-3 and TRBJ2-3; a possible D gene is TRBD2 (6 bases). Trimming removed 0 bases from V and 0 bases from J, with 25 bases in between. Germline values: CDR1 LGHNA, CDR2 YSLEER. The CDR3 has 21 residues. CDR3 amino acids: CASSQDQRSLSGSTSTDTQYF. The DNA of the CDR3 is TGCGCCAGCAGCCAAGATCAACGGAGCCTAAGCGGGTCCACTAGCACAGATACGCAGTATTTT.

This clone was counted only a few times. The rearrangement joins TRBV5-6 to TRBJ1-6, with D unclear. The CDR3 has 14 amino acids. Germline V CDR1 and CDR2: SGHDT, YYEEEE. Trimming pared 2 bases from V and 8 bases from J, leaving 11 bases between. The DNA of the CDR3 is TGTGCCAGCAGCTTAGGCGGGTTTGATTCACCCCTCCACTTT. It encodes CASSLGGFDSPLHF.

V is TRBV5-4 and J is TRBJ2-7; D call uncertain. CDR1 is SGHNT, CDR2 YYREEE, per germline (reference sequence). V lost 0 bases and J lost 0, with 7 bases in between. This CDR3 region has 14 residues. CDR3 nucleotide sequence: TGTGCCAGCAGCTTGGAGGTCCACTCCTACGAGCAGTACTTC. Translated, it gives CASSLEVHSYEQYF.

The CDR3 sequence is CASSQLGQGGGFF. CDR3 coding DNA: TGTGCCAGCAGCCAATTGGGACAGGGTGGTGGGTTCTTC. V is TRBV3-1 (or the pseudogene TRBV3-2) and J is TRBJ2-1, with 9 bases that match TRBD1. This CDR3 region has 13 residues. The ends lost 2 bases at V and 15 bases at J; junction bases unmatched: 8. Germline lookup yields CDR1 LGHDT and CDR2 YNNKEL (reference sequence).

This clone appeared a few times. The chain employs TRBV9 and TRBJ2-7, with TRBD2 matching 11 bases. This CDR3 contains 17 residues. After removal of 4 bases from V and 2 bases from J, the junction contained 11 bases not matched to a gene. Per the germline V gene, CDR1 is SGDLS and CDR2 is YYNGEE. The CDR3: CASSRTRTSGRAYEQYF. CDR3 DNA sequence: TGTGCCAGCAGCCGAACTCGGACTAGCGGGCGTGCCTACGAGCAGTACTTC.

The CDR3 protein is CASSPLRGGTQYF. In nucleotides, the CDR3 is TGTGCCAGCAGTCCCCTTCGGGGAGGTACGCAGTATTTT. The V and J genes are TRBV12-3 or TRBV12-4 and TRBJ2-3, with TRBD2 as a possible D gene (6 bases). This CDR3 has 13 amino acids. Trimming left V 5 bases short and J 8 bases short, with 14 bases between.

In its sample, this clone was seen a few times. The CDR3, as DNA: TGCGCCAGCAGCCAAGGATCAGGGTACGGGAACATTCAGTACTTC. Its translation: CASSQGSGYGNIQYF. The chain couples TRBV4-3 to TRBJ2-4, with D possibly matching TRBD1 (5 bases). Between the trimmed V and J ends, which lost 1 base and 7 bases, there was a span of 14 bases. This CDR3 has 15 residues. CDR1 and CDR2 from the germline V gene are LGHNA and YSLEER.

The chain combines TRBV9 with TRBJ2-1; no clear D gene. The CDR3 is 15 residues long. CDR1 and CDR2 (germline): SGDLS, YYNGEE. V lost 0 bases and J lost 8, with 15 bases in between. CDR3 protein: CASSVDPTSGDEQFF. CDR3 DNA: TGTGCCAGCAGCGTAGACCCCACGTCCGGCGATGAGCAGTTCTTC.

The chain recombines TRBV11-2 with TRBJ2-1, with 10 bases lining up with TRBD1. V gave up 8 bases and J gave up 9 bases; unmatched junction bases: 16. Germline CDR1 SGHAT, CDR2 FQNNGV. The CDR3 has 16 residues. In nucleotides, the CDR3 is TGTGCCAGCCGAAAGCCCGGGACAGGGGCGGGTAGTGAGCAGTTCTTC. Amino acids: CASRKPGTGAGSEQFF.

CDR3 sequence: CASSELRTSGSSTDTQYF. Here the CDR3 DNA reads TGTGCCAGCAGTGAACTAAGGACTAGCGGGAGTAGCACAGATACGCAGTATTTT. This sequence joins TRBV2 and TRBJ2-3; 13 bases line up with TRBD2. Germline loops: CDR1 SNHLY, CDR2 FYNNEI. This CDR3 region has 18 residues. V gave up 2 bases and J gave up 0 bases; unmatched junction bases: 5.

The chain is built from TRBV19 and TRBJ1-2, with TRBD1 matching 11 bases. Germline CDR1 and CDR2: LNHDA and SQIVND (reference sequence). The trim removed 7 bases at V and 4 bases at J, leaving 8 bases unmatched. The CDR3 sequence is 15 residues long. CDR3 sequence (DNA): TGTGCCAGTACTCGAGGGACAGGGGGAGTCTATGGCTACACCTTC. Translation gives CASTRGTGGVYGYTF.

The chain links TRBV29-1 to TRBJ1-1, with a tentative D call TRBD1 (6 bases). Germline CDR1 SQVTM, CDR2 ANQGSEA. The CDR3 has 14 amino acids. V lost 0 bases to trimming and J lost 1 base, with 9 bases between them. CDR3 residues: CSVEEGGQNTEAFF. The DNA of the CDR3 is TGCAGCGTTGAAGAAGGGGGTCAGAACACTGAAGCTTTCTTT. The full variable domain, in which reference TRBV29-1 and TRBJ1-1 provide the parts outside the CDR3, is SAVISQKPSRDICQRGTSLTIQCQVDSQVTMMFWYRQQPGQSLTLIATANQGSEATYESGFVIDKFPISRPNLTFSTLTVSNMSPEDSSIYLCSVEEGGQNTEAFFGQGTRLTVV.

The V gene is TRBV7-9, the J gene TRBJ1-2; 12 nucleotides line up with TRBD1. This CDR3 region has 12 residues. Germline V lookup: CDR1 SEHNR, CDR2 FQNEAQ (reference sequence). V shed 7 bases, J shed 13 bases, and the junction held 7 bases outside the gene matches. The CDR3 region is CASTRDRGHLTF. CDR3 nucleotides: TGTGCCAGCACCCGGGACAGGGGGCATCTCACCTTC.

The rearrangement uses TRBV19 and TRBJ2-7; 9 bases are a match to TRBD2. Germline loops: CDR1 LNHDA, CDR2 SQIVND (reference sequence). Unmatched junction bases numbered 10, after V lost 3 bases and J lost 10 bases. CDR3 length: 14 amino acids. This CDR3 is CASSMSLAGTAQYF. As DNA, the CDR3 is TGTGCCAGTAGTATGAGCCTAGCGGGAACCGCTCAGTACTTC.

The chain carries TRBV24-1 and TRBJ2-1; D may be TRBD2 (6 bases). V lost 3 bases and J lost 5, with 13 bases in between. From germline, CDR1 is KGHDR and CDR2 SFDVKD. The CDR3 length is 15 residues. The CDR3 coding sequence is TGTGCCACCAGTGATACGGGACTCAGAAACAATGAGCAGTTCTTC. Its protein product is CATSDTGLRNNEQFF.

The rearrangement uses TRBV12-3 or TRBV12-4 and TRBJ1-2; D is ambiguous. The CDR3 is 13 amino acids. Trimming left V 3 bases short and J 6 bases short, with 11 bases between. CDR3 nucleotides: TGTGCCAGCAGTTTGTCTCTTCCTAATGGCTACACCTTC. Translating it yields CASSLSLPNGYTF.